The T cell receptor beta chain under discussion was sequenced for a study of T cells in localized non-small cell lung cancer. Clones were read by immunoSEQ multiplex PCR, and TCRdb kept only the in-frame ones, dropping some. The sample records around 140,000 clones, more than 70% being singletons. About this clone: Its specificity is not known.

Germline lookup yields CDR1 MNHEY and CDR2 SMNVEV (reference sequence). Between the trimmed V and J ends, which lost 3 bases and 3 bases, there was a span of 11 bases. The CDR3 loop spans 15 amino acids. Study conclusions and caveats: Since sequencing was restricted to only one region of the tumor, intratumor heterogeneity remains a possibility. Clonality peaked in uninvolved adjacent lung rather than tumor. When the top 100 tumor clones were examined, a median around 61 of them also appeared in the adjacent lung, which was paired and uninvolved. Longer overall survival was associated with a higher density of T cells in the blood.

The sequence came from a female donor older than 55 with stage I lung adenocarcinoma. Here the sequenced sample was peripheral blood, taken before any cancer treatment. The chain links TRBV27 to TRBJ2-2; D uncertain. The CDR3 loop is CASSFQGRDTGELFF. The CDR3 DNA is TGTGCCAGCAGTTTTCAAGGGCGCGACACCGGGGAGCTGTTTTTT.